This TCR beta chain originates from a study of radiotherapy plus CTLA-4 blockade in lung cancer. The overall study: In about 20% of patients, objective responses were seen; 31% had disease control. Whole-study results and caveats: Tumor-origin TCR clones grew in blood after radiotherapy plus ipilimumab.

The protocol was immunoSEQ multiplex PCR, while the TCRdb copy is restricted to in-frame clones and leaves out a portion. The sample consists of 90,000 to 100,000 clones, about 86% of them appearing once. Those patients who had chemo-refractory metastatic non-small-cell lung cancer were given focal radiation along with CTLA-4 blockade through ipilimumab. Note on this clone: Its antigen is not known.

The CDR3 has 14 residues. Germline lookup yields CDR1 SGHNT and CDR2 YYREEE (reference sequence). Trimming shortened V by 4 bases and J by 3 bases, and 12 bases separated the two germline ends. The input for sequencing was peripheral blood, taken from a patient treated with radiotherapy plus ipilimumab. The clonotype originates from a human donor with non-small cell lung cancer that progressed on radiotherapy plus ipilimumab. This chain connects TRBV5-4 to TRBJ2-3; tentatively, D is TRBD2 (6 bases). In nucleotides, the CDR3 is TGTGCCAGCAGCCACCTCGGGACTACAGATACGCAGTATTTT. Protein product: CASSHLGTTDTQYF.